The T cell receptor beta chain described here comes from a study of T cell changes during pregnancy in multiple sclerosis. This table comes from immunoSEQ multiplex PCR, and its TCRdb copy is limited to in-frame clones, with some not included. The sample lists roughly 38,000 clones, 88% occurring once. Looked up from germline, CDR1 is MNHNS and CDR2 is SASEGT. The CDR3 length is 13 residues. V was trimmed by 0 bases and J by 7 bases, leaving 7 bases between them. This clone has a handful of counts. The V gene is TRBV6-1, the J gene TRBJ1-5; D is undetermined. This sequence was found in a female donor with multiple sclerosis, enrolled in a pregnancy study. Here the sequenced sample was CD4+ T cells from peripheral blood mononuclear cells, taken before pregnancy. In nucleotides, the CDR3 is TGTGCCAGCAGTGAAGCGAGGTTCCAGCCCCAGCATTTT. Protein sequence: CASSEARFQPQHF.